This is a list of T cell receptor beta chains from one sample in a study of human T cells and chemical hapten exposure. TCRdb re-derived calls from the RACE reads in MiXCR, one entry per CDR3 protein. The profile shows around 380,000 distinct CDR3 sequences, around 5.5% of them singletons. Sample: whole blood, taken in connection with sensitization to the hapten diphenylcyclopropenone (DPC). These receptors all stem from a woman in her late teens or twenties with alopecia areata. Some clones in this sample may be carry-over from other donors' samples. Both conserved end residues are part of each CDR3. A D gene is named only where the DNA matches it firmly. Clone size, where shown, is once, few, many, or a class for clones that have expanded.

TRBV12-3/TRBV12-4,many,.,TRBJ2-2,TGTGCCAGCAGTTTGAACAGAAACACCGGGGAGCTGTTTTTT,CASSLNRNTGELFF
TRBV20-1,many,TRBD2,TRBJ2-1,TGCAGTGCTCAGAGACTAGCGGGACGCGGCGATGAGCAGTTCTTC,CSAQRLAGRGDEQFF
TRBV6-2/TRBV6-3,.,TRBD2,TRBJ2-3,TGTGCCAGCAGGGCCCCAGCGGGGGGAACAGATACGCAGTATTTT,CASRAPAGGTDTQYF
TRBV10-3,.,.,TRBJ2-3,TGTGCCATCAGTGTGGGTACCAATCAGGGCACAGATACGCAGTATTTT,CAISVGTNQGTDTQYF
TRBV7-2,.,.,TRBJ1-1,TGTGCCAGCAGCTTAAACGGGCTCGACACTGAAGCTTTCTTT,CASSLNGLDTEAFF
TRBV7-9,few,TRBD2,TRBJ2-7,TGTGCCACCGATTTCGGGGGGGATCTTTACGAGCAGTACTTC,CATDFGGDLYEQYF
TRBV12-3/TRBV12-4,few,.,TRBJ2-1,TGTGCCAGCAGCTTAACGGGTTACCTTAACAATGAGCAGTCCTTC,CASSLTGYLNNEQSF
TRBV29-1,few,.,TRBJ2-5,TGCAGCGTTGAAGGGGTCGGGACGCCGGGGGAGACCCAGTACTTC,CSVEGVGTPGETQYF
TRBV12-3/TRBV12-4,many,.,TRBJ2-1,TGTGCCAGCAGTCTCCCCCACGAGGGCAATGAGCAGTTCTTC,CASSLPHEGNEQFF
TRBV6-5,few,.,TRBJ1-6,TGTGCCAGCAGTTATCAGGCAGGGGACAATTCACCCCTCCACTTT,CASSYQAGDNSPLHF
TRBV2,.,.,TRBJ2-4,TGTGCCAGCAGTGAAGTAGGCGAGTCGCGTCAGTACTTC,CASSEVGESRQYF
TRBV4-3,many,.,TRBJ1-5,TGCGCCAGCAGCCAAGAAAACCGTGGGTATCAGCCCCAGCATTTT,CASSQENRGYQPQHF
TRBV7-8,many,.,TRBJ1-5,TGTGCCAGCAGCTTAGTAGACGGTACCCAGCATTTT,CASSLVDGTQHF
TRBV7-2,many,.,TRBJ1-2,TGTGCCAGCAGGCGGACGGAATATAACTATGGCTACACCTTC,CASRRTEYNYGYTF
TRBV5-1,many,.,TRBJ2-7,TGCGCCAGCAGCGCAGACTCGAACTACGAGCAGTACTTC,CASSADSNYEQYF
TRBV20-1,few,.,TRBJ2-1,TGCAGTGCTAGATATCTGGGGGAGCGCAATGAGCAGTTCTTC,CSARYLGERNEQFF
TRBV7-2,few,TRBD1,TRBJ1-1,TGTGCCAGCAGCTTAGGAAGCCGAGGGACAGGGACACAAGCTTTCTTT,CASSLGSRGTGTQAFF
TRBV3-1,few,.,TRBJ1-3,TGTGCCAGCAGCAACCGACTGGGTGGGGAGAAGCCTGGAAACACCATATATTTT,CASSNRLGGEKPGNTIYF
TRBV13,.,.,TRBJ1-6,TGTGCCAGCAGCTTAGAGGGGGATAATTCACCCCTCCACTTT,CASSLEGDNSPLHF
TRBV28,many,TRBD1,TRBJ1-2,TGTGCCAGCAGGCGACAGGGCGGGGTTGGCTACACCTTC,CASRRQGGVGYTF
TRBV6-6,many,TRBD1,TRBJ2-6,TGTGCCAGCAGTTACACTACAATTGGGACAGGGACTTTC,CASSYTTIGTGTF
TRBV28,many,.,TRBJ2-7,TGTGCCAGCAGTTTATATGGGGAGTCCTACGAGCAGTACTTC,CASSLYGESYEQYF
TRBV4-1,.,.,TRBJ2-7,TGCGCCAGCAGCCAAGGCACCGGTGATTCGGACGAGCAGTACTTC,CASSQGTGDSDEQYF
TRBV29-1,.,.,TRBJ1-5,TGCAGCGTTGGGGGCCAGGGCAATCAGCCCCAGCATTTT,CSVGGQGNQPQHF
TRBV18,many,.,TRBJ1-2,TGTGCCAGCTCATTGGGGGATGGCTACACCTTC,CASSLGDGYTF
TRBV4-1,few,TRBD2,TRBJ2-5,TGCGCCAGCAGCCAAGGCGGCGGGGGCCAAGAGACCCAGTACTTC,CASSQGGGGQETQYF
TRBV12-3/TRBV12-4,.,.,TRBJ1-5,TGTGCCACCTCAGGGATGAGCAATCAGCCCCAGCATTTT,CATSGMSNQPQHF
TRBV27,many,.,TRBJ1-4,TGTGCCAGCAGTTTTTCACGCTTCCAGGCCGAAACTAATGAAAAACTGTTTTTT,CASSFSRFQAETNEKLFF
TRBV6-5,many,.,TRBJ1-6,TGTGCCAGTATGGGGTTCGGAGCGAATAATTCACCCCTCCACTTT,CASMGFGANNSPLHF
TRBV7-9,.,.,TRBJ1-4,TGTGCCAGCAGCTTCGAATTTCTCCGTGAAAAACTGTTTTTT,CASSFEFLREKLFF
TRBV20-1,.,.,TRBJ1-6,TGCAGTACATCGGGGAGCTCCTATAATTCACCCCTCCACTTT,CSTSGSSYNSPLHF
TRBV20-1,.,.,TRBJ2-7,TGCAGTGCTAGAGATGTAAGGGGGTTTTCTGGGCCCTACGAGCAGTACTTC,CSARDVRGFSGPYEQYF
TRBV20-1,few,TRBD1,TRBJ2-1,TGCAGTGCTAGAGATTTGGAGACAGGGGACTTTTTTTCCTACAATGAGCAGTTCTTC,CSARDLETGDFFSYNEQFF
TRBV27,.,.,TRBJ2-5,TGTGCCAGCAGTTTTTACGGTCAGAGCAACCAAGAGACCCAGTACTTC,CASSFYGQSNQETQYF
TRBV3-1,.,.,TRBJ1-2,TGTGCCAGCAGCCAAGGAATGACACAGGGAAAATATGGCTACACCTTC,CASSQGMTQGKYGYTF
TRBV29-1,many,.,TRBJ2-1,TGCAGCGTTGAAGATTGGGGGAGCAATGAGCAGTTCTTC,CSVEDWGSNEQFF
TRBV7-2,few,.,TRBJ1-2,TGTGCCAGCAGCAAGACGAGAGAAGGCTACACCTTC,CASSKTREGYTF
TRBV9,few,.,TRBJ1-6,TGTGCCAGCAGCGTAACAGGGACCGGTCTGGGTGATAATTCACCCCTCCACTTT,CASSVTGTGLGDNSPLHF
TRBV6-2/TRBV6-3,few,.,TRBJ2-2,TGTGCCAGCAGCCTAAGGAGGGGGCTTGACACCGGGGAGCTGTTTTTT,CASSLRRGLDTGELFF
TRBV9,.,.,TRBJ2-7,TGTGCCAGCAGCGTAGGCAGCGGGTCCTCCTACGAGCAGTACTTC,CASSVGSGSSYEQYF
TRBV6-5,few,TRBD2,TRBJ2-2,TGTGCCAGCCCTCAGCGGGACTTTCCCACCGGGGAGCTGTTTTTT,CASPQRDFPTGELFF
TRBV6-5,.,.,TRBJ1-3,TGTGCCAGCAGTTACTCAGGACAGTCTGGAAACACCATATATTTT,CASSYSGQSGNTIYF
TRBV27,.,.,TRBJ1-6,TGTGCCAGCAGCAAGACACCCAGCTCCTATAATTCACCCCTCCACTTT,CASSKTPSSYNSPLHF
TRBV5-4,.,.,TRBJ2-4,TGTGCCAGCAGCTTGGGGTCGAGCAGGGCTGCCAAAAACATTCAGTACTTC,CASSLGSSRAAKNIQYF
TRBV2,many,TRBD2,TRBJ2-3,TGTGCCAGCAGTGAAGGGACTAGATACACAGATACGCAGTATTTT,CASSEGTRYTDTQYF
TRBV6-2/TRBV6-3,many,.,TRBJ2-7,TGTGCCAGCAGTTACTACGAAGGGCAGTACTTC,CASSYYEGQYF
TRBV28,many,.,TRBJ1-6,TGTGCCAGCAGTTTCGATGCGGGGGGACCCCTCCACTTT,CASSFDAGGPLHF
TRBV27,.,.,TRBJ1-6,TGTGCCAGCAGTACTGTCGGTTCACCCCTCCACTTT,CASSTVGSPLHF